A selection of T cell receptor beta chains follows, all from one sample in a study of T cells after yellow fever vaccination. TCRdb reprocessed the 5' RACE reads with MiXCR, giving one entry per CDR3 protein. The repertoire holds about 130,000 distinct CDR3 sequences, more than 6% seen once, with 2.5% in the top ten. The specimen was CD4+ T cells sorted from PBMCs, collected 9 to 10 days after the first yellow fever vaccination. All receptors come from a man aged 18 to 29 who received the YFV17D yellow fever vaccine. Each CDR3 is given with its conserved first and last residue. D genes are given only for firm matches. Expanded clones get a size class; other rows say once, few or many, or leave the size out.

CDR3: CASSYGTGGTYEQYF
DNA: TGTGCCAGCAGTTACGGGACAGGGGGCACTTACGAGCAGTACTTC
J: TRBJ2-7
V: TRBV6-5
D: TRBD1
size: many

CDR3: CASSLLVSTDTQYF
DNA: TGTGCCAGCAGCTTGCTGGTGAGCACAGATACGCAGTATTTT
J: TRBJ2-3
V: TRBV5-4
D: -
size: many

CDR3: CASRRTTDGSYEQYF
DNA: TGTGCCAGCAGACGGACTACGGACGGCAGCTACGAGCAGTACTTC
J: TRBJ2-7
V: TRBV12-3/TRBV12-4
D: -
size: many

CDR3: CASSRSAEPKNIQYF
DNA: TGTGCCAGCAGCCGGTCAGCAGAACCCAAAAACATTCAGTACTTC
J: TRBJ2-4
V: TRBV3-1
D: -
size: few

CDR3: CASSKYRDRYTGELFF
DNA: TGTGCCAGCAGTAAATACCGGGACCGTTACACCGGGGAGCTGTTTTTT
J: TRBJ2-2
V: TRBV12-3/TRBV12-4
D: -
size: many

CDR3: CASSLAPGGGTAQYF
DNA: TGTGCCAGCAGCTTAGCCCCCGGGGGGGGGACGGCGCAGTATTTT
J: TRBJ2-3
V: TRBV7-2
D: TRBD2
size: -

CDR3: CAISAGGQGAGNRQFF
DNA: TGTGCCATCAGTGCTGGGGGACAGGGGGCCGGGAATCGGCAGTTCTTC
J: TRBJ2-1
V: TRBV10-3
D: TRBD1
size: many

CDR3: CASSLGGAGGETQYF
DNA: TGTGCCAGCAGCTTAGGTGGGGCAGGGGGAGAGACCCAGTACTTC
J: TRBJ2-5
V: TRBV7-2
D: TRBD1
size: many

CDR3: CASSSGGELFF
DNA: TGCGCCAGCAGCTCGGGCGGGGAGCTGTTTTTT
J: TRBJ2-2
V: TRBV5-1
D: -
size: many

CDR3: CASRGQGGTNSPLHF
DNA: TGTGCCAGCCGAGGACAGGGAGGGACTAATTCACCCCTCCACTTT
J: TRBJ1-6
V: TRBV7-2
D: TRBD1
size: -

CDR3: CASSLILRTEETQYF
DNA: TGTGCCAGCAGCTTAATTTTGAGGACAGAAGAGACCCAGTACTTC
J: TRBJ2-5
V: TRBV5-4
D: -
size: -

CDR3: CASSLGVSGYGYTF
DNA: TGTGCCAGCAGCTTGGGGGTTTCGGGCTATGGCTACACCTTC
J: TRBJ1-2
V: TRBV5-5
D: -
size: -

CDR3: CASSPGTATGELFF
DNA: TGTGCCAGCTCACCCGGGACAGCCACCGGGGAGCTGTTTTTT
J: TRBJ2-2
V: TRBV18
D: TRBD1
size: -

CDR3: CASSPSRRADYGYTF
DNA: TGTGCCAGCAGTCCTTCCCGCCGGGCCGACTATGGCTACACCTTC
J: TRBJ1-2
V: TRBV12-3/TRBV12-4
D: -
size: -

CDR3: CASRLGQNYGYTF
DNA: TGTGCCAGTAGACTGGGACAGAACTATGGCTACACCTTC
J: TRBJ1-2
V: TRBV19
D: TRBD1
size: many

CDR3: CASSSRQRNTGELFF
DNA: TGTGCCAGCAGTTCCCGACAGAGAAACACCGGGGAGCTGTTTTTT
J: TRBJ2-2
V: TRBV6-2/TRBV6-3
D: -
size: few

CDR3: CATSDSRLGGYTF
DNA: TGTGCCACCAGTGATTCCCGGTTGGGTGGCTACACCTTC
J: TRBJ1-2
V: TRBV24-1
D: -
size: many

CDR3: CATGLGPFYEQYF
DNA: TGCGCCACCGGGTTGGGACCATTCTACGAGCAGTACTTC
J: TRBJ2-7
V: TRBV5-1
D: -
size: many

CDR3: CASSADPLGQGAEAFF
DNA: TGTGCCAGCAGCGCCGACCCCCTGGGACAGGGGGCTGAAGCTTTCTTT
J: TRBJ1-1
V: TRBV7-2
D: TRBD1
size: -

CDR3: CASSLGQVYEQYF
DNA: TGTGCCAGCAGCTTAGGACAGGTTTACGAGCAGTACTTC
J: TRBJ2-7
V: TRBV7-2
D: -
size: many